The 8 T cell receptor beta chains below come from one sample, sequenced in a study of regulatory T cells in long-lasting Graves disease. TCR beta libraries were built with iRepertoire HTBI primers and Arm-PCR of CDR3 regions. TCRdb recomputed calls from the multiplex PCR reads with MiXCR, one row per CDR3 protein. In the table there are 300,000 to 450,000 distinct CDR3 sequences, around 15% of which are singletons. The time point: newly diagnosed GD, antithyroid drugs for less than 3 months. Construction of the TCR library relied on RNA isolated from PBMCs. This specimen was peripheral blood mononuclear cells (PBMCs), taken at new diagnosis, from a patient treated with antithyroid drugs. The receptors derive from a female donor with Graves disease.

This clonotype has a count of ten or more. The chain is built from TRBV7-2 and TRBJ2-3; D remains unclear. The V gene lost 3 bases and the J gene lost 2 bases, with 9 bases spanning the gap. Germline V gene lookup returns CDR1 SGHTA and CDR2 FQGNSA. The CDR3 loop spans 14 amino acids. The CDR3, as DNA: TGTGCCAGCAGCTTTGGCGCGGACACAGATACGCAGTATTTT. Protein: CASSFGADTDTQYF.

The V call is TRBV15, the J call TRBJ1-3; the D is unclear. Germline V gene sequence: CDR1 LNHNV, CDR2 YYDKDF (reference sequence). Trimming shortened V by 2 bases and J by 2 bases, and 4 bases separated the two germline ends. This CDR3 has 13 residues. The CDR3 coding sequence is TGTGCCACCAGCAGACAGGCTGGAAACACCATATATTTT. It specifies CATSRQAGNTIYF.

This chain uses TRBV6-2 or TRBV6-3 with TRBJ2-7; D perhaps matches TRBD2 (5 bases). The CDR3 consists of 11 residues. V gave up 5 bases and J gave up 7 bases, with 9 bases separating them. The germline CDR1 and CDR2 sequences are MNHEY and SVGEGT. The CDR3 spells CASSQRTEQYF. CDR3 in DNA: TGTGCCAGCAGTCAACGGACTGAGCAGTACTTC.

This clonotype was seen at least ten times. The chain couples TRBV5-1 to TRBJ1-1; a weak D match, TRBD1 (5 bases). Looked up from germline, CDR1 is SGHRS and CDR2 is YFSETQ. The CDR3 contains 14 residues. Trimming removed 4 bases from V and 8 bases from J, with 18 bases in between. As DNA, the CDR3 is TGCGCCAGCAGCCCCTACAATTTAGGGGTAGAAGCTTTCTTT. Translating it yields CASSPYNLGVEAFF.

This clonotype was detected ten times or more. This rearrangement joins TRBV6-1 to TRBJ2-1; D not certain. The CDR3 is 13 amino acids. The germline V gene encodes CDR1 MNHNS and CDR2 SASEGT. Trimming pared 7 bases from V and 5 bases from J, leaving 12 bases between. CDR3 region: CASKRIWDNEQFF. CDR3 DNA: TGTGCCAGCAAAAGGATCTGGGACAATGAGCAGTTCTTC.

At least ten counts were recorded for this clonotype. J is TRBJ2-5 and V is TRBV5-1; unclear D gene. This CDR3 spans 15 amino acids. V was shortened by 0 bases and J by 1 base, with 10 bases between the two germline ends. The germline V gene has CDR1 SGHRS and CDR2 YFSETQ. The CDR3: CASSLEATSQETQYF. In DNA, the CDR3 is TGCGCCAGCAGCTTGGAGGCGACAAGCCAAGAGACCCAGTACTTC.

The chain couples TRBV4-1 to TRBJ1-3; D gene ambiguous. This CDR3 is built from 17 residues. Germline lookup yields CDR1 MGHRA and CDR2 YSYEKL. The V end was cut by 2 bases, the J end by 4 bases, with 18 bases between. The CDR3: CASSQPTELTGGNTIYF. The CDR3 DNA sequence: TGCGCCAGCAGCCAACCGACGGAGTTGACGGGGGGAAACACCATATATTTT.

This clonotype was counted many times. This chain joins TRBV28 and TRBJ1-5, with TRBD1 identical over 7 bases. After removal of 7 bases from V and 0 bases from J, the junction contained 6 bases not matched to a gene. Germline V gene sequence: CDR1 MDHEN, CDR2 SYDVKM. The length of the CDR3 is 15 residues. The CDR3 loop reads CASNPGQHSNQPQHF. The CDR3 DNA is TGTGCCAGCAACCCGGGACAGCATAGCAATCAGCCCCAGCATTTT.